This entry lists 26 T cell receptor beta chains sequenced from one sample in a study of graft-versus-host responses after intestinal transplantation. Generated by immunoSEQ multiplex PCR, the TCRdb table keeps only in-frame clones and is missing some. The sample has tens of thousands of clones; about 87% are singletons. The specimen was PBMCs, collected 26 days after transplant. The receptors derive from a human patient who received an intestinal transplant, so some T cells may come from the graft donor.

The chain couples TRBV5-1 to TRBJ2-3; tentatively, D is TRBD2 (6 bases). The CDR3 sequence is 15 residues long. Trimming shortened V by 0 bases and J by 2 bases, and 10 bases separated the two germline ends. Germline-derived CDR1 and CDR2 are SGHRS and YFSETQ. CDR3 region: CASSLAGLITDTQYF. CDR3 nucleotide sequence: TGCGCCAGCAGCTTGGCGGGACTTATCACAGATACGCAGTATTTT.

This sequence joins TRBV4-1 and TRBJ2-7; D not certain. The CDR3 has 15 residues. The V gene lost 0 bases and the J gene lost 1 base, with 10 bases spanning the gap. Germline values: CDR1 MGHRA, CDR2 YSYEKL. The CDR3 is CASSQEGGASYEQYF. The CDR3 DNA reads as TGCGCCAGCAGCCAAGAAGGTGGAGCTTCCTACGAGCAGTACTTC.

V usage is TRBV2 and J usage is TRBJ2-2; D is unclear. The germline V gene encodes CDR1 SNHLY and CDR2 FYNNEI. This CDR3 spans 15 amino acids. Trimming pared 7 bases from V and 6 bases from J, leaving 18 bases between. The DNA for the CDR3 is TGTGCCAGCACCCTAATGGTCCAGGTTGCCGGGGAGCTGTTTTTT. This translates into CASTLMVQVAGELFF.

V gene TRBV30 combines with J gene TRBJ2-5; D is undetermined. Trimming shortened V by 4 bases and J by 6 bases, and 9 bases separated the two germline ends. The CDR3 runs to 11 residues. Germline V CDR1 and CDR2: GTSNPN, SVGIG (reference sequence). The CDR3 nucleotides are TGTGCCTGGATTGGCGGTAAGACCCAGTACTTC. It translates to CAWIGGKTQYF.

This clone was seen just once. This rearrangement joins TRBV6-5 to TRBJ1-5, with TRBD1 identical over 8 bases. J was trimmed by 4 bases and V by 6 bases; bases with no gene match: 8. Germline V gives CDR1 MNHEY, CDR2 SVGAGI. The CDR3 is made up of 15 amino acids. The CDR3 sequence: CASSYQQGGNQPQHF. CDR3 coding DNA: TGTGCCAGCAGCTACCAACAGGGGGGAAATCAGCCCCAGCATTTT.

This chain connects TRBV19 to TRBJ1-1; tentative D call: TRBD1 (6 bases). The CDR3 sequence is 16 residues long. The V gene's germline CDR1 is LNHDA and CDR2 SQIVND (reference sequence). Between the trimmed V and J ends, which lost 5 bases and 4 bases, there was a span of 20 bases. CDR3 sequence (DNA): TGTGCCAGTAGTCCTCTCAGCGGGGGGCCAAGCACTGAAGCTTTCTTT. Translation gives CASSPLSGGPSTEAFF. The variable domain in full, with the rest retrieved from reference TRBV19 and TRBJ1-1, is DGGITQSPKYLFRKEGQNVTLSCEQNLNHDAMYWYRQDPGQGLRLIYYSQIVNDFQKGDIAEGYSVSREKKESFPLTVTSAQKNPTAFYLCASSPLSGGPSTEAFFGQGTRLTVV.

This chain joins TRBV10-3 and TRBJ1-2, with 8 bases that match TRBD1. The CDR3 totals 15 residues. The V gene end was trimmed by 2 bases and the J gene end by 6 bases; junction bases not matched to a gene: 8. The germline gives CDR1 ENHRY, CDR2 SYGVKD. The CDR3 protein is CAISETATGEDGYTF. The CDR3 nucleotides read TGTGCCATCAGTGAGACCGCGACAGGGGAGGATGGCTACACCTTC.

The chain carries TRBV5-4 and TRBJ1-5, with 7 bases matching TRBD1. J gave up 3 bases and V 6 bases, and 9 bases lay outside the gene matches. Per germline, CDR1 SGHNT and CDR2 YYREEE (reference sequence). This CDR3 has 15 amino acids. CDR3 DNA: TGTGCCAGCACATCTCCAGGGGGAGTCAATCAGCCCCAGCATTTT. As protein: CASTSPGGVNQPQHF. Using reference TRBV5-4 and TRBJ1-5 for the parts outside the CDR3, the full variable domain is ETGVTQSPTHLIKTRGQQVTLRCSSQSGHNTVSWYQQALGQGPQFIFQYYREEENGRGNFPPRFSGLQFPNYSSELNVNALELDDSALYLCASTSPGGVNQPQHFGDGTRLSIL.

The gene calls are TRBV4-1 and TRBJ2-1, with 8 bases lining up with TRBD2. Germline V gene lookup returns CDR1 MGHRA and CDR2 YSYEKL. The V and J ends lost 2 bases and 8 bases, in that order; junction bases with no gene match: 8. The CDR3 has 15 residues. CDR3 loop: CASSQQPGLVYEQFF. The CDR3 DNA is TGCGCCAGCAGCCAACAACCGGGACTAGTCTATGAGCAGTTCTTC.

About this clone itself: Compared with germline, one end of the junction differs, possibly owing to a read error. V and J are TRBV6-1 and TRBJ2-1; 9 bases are a match to TRBD2. There are 14 residues in the CDR3. Germline V lookup: CDR1 MNHNS, CDR2 SASEGT. CDR3 in amino acids: CTSSEARGGNEQFF. The DNA for the CDR3 is TGTACCAGCAGTGAAGCGCGGGGGGGCAATGAGCAGTTCTTC.

This rearrangement joins TRBV2 to TRBJ2-5; 7 nucleotides align to TRBD1. The trim removed 8 bases at V and 1 base at J, leaving 19 bases unmatched. Germline values: CDR1 SNHLY, CDR2 FYNNEI. CDR3 length: 18 residues. The CDR3 bases are TGTGCCAGCTCTACGGCTAGGGGACAGAGCCTAGTCCAAGAGACCCAGTACTTC. Protein sequence: CASSTARGQSLVQETQYF.

The V gene is TRBV30, the J gene TRBJ2-1; no clear D gene. Trimming stripped 8 bases from V and 2 bases from J, with 22 bases between. CDR3 length: 16 amino acids. Germline V gene data show CDR1 as GTSNPN and CDR2 as SVGIG (reference sequence). The CDR3 reads CAASSLTVPPYNEQFF. CDR3 in DNA: TGTGCCGCCTCCTCCCTTACAGTCCCCCCCTACAATGAGCAGTTCTTC. The whole variable domain, remainder taken from reference TRBV30 and TRBJ2-1, is SQTIHQWPATLVQPVGSPLSLECTVEGTSNPNLYWYRQAAGRGLQLLFYSVGIGQISSEVPQNLSASRPQDRQFILSSKKLLLSDSGFYLCAASSLTVPPYNEQFFGPGTRLTVL.

This clone is a singleton in its sample. This chain uses TRBV6-1 with TRBJ2-5, with 11 positions matching TRBD2. Trimming took 4 bases from V and 2 from J; bases not matched to a gene: 6. There are 16 residues in the CDR3. Germline values: CDR1 MNHNS, CDR2 SASEGT. The CDR3 coding sequence is TGTGCCAGCAGTGTGACTAGCGGGACCCCTCAAGAGACCCAGTACTTC. Amino acid sequence: CASSVTSGTPQETQYF.

For the CDR3, the DNA is TGTGCCAGCACTCTAGAGAACACTGAAGCTTTCTTT. Its protein is CASTLENTEAFF. This chain links TRBV19 with TRBJ1-1; D is ambiguous. CDR1 is LNHDA, CDR2 SQIVND, per germline (reference sequence). Deletions cut 9 bases from V and 1 base from J, with 9 bases between. The CDR3 is 12 residues long.

The J gene is TRBJ1-2, the V gene TRBV7-6, with D hard to call. The germline V and J ends were trimmed by 1 base and 7 bases, with 10 bases remaining between them. The germline CDR1 and CDR2 sequences are SGHVS and FNYEAQ. The CDR3 consists of 13 residues. In DNA, the CDR3 is TGTGCCAGCAGCTTAGTCGGGGTGGCTGGCTACACCTTC. Translated: CASSLVGVAGYTF.

The CDR3 region has the DNA TGTGCCAGCAGCTTAGGGACTAGCGGGGGGGCTGAGGCGCAGTTCTTC. Protein: CASSLGTSGGAEAQFF. The chain recombines TRBV13 with TRBJ2-1; 14 bases align to TRBD2. V lost 0 bases and J lost 12; bases outside the gene matches: 7. The length of the CDR3 is 16 residues. Per germline, CDR1 PRHDT and CDR2 FYEKMQ (reference sequence).

In DNA form, the CDR3 reads TGTGCCAGCAGCTCTATCGACAGGTGGGGCACTGAAGCTTTCTTT. Amino acid sequence: CASSSIDRWGTEAFF. The chain is built from TRBV5-6 and TRBJ1-1; TRBD1 is a possible D gene (6 bases). The CDR3 sequence is 15 residues long. Germline V gene sequence: CDR1 SGHDT, CDR2 YYEEEE. The germline V and J ends were trimmed by 3 bases and 4 bases, with 16 bases remaining between them.

The chain carries TRBV2 and TRBJ2-2, with TRBD1 identical over 8 bases. The J segment lost 7 bases and the V segment lost 1 base, leaving 2 bases of the junction unmatched. The CDR3 has 14 residues. CDR1 and CDR2 (germline): SNHLY, FYNNEI. This CDR3 reads CASSEGQGNGELFF. The CDR3 DNA reads TGTGCCAGCAGTGAAGGACAGGGGAACGGGGAGCTGTTTTTT.

The genes are TRBV28 and TRBJ2-1; 14 bases match TRBD2. This CDR3 spans 16 amino acids. With V trimmed by 3 bases and J by 10 bases, 8 bases remained unmatched. CDR1 and CDR2 (germline): MDHEN, SYDVKM. The CDR3 nucleotides are TGTGCCAGCAGTTTTCCGGGACTAGCGGGAGTAGACGAGCAGTTCTTC. It yields the protein CASSFPGLAGVDEQFF.

J is TRBJ2-7 and V is TRBV6-6; 7 bases are shared with TRBD2. J lost 3 bases, V lost 7 bases, and 12 bases had no gene match. Germline V lookup: CDR1 MNHNY, CDR2 SVGAGI (reference sequence). The CDR3 loop spans 15 amino acids. The CDR3 protein is CASKTTSMEIYEQYF. DNA for the CDR3: TGTGCCAGCAAAACGACTAGCATGGAAATCTACGAGCAGTACTTC.

This clone was found a few times. The chain combines TRBV4-2 with TRBJ1-5; no clear D gene. The CDR3 is made up of 12 amino acids. Trimming left V 1 base short and J 6 bases short, with 4 bases between. Germline values: CDR1 LGHNA, CDR2 YNFKEQ. CDR3 residues: CASSQGAQPQHF. CDR3 coding DNA: TGTGCCAGCAGCCAAGGGGCTCAGCCCCAGCATTTT.

J is TRBJ1-6 and V is TRBV6-5; 8 bases map to TRBD1. The CDR3 extends over 14 amino acids. V lost 10 bases, J lost 10 bases, and 12 bases stayed unmatched. Germline values: CDR1 MNHEY, CDR2 SVGAGI. This chain's CDR3 is CATTDGTGSSPLHF. In DNA form, the CDR3 reads TGTGCCACCACCGACGGGACAGGCTCCTCACCCCTCCACTTT.

The chain links TRBV9 to TRBJ2-1; TRBD2 matches at 8 bases. The V gene's germline CDR1 is SGDLS and CDR2 YYNGEE. The V gene end was trimmed by 0 bases and the J gene end by 0 bases; junction bases not matched to a gene: 5. This CDR3 region has 17 residues. CDR3 region: CASSVVSGTSSYNEQFF. As DNA, the CDR3 is TGTGCCAGCAGCGTAGTTTCCGGGACTAGCTCCTACAATGAGCAGTTCTTC. The variable domain in full, with the rest retrieved from reference TRBV9 and TRBJ2-1, is DSGVTQTPKHLITATGQRVTLRCSPRSGDLSVYWYQQSLDQGLQFLIQYYNGEERAKGNILERFSAQQFPDLHSELNLSSLELGDSALYFCASSVVSGTSSYNEQFFGPGTRLTVL.

The chain links TRBV6-5 to TRBJ2-1, with 9 bases lining up with TRBD1. V lost 2 bases, J lost 8 bases, and 7 bases stayed unmatched. CDR1 is MNHEY, CDR2 SVGAGI, per germline. CDR3 length: 15 residues. This CDR3 is CASSYAGQGIDEQFF. CDR3 bases: TGTGCCAGCAGTTACGCGGGACAGGGAATTGATGAGCAGTTCTTC.

The chain couples TRBV15 to TRBJ2-5; D unclear. Germline CDR1 LNHNV, CDR2 YYDKDF (reference sequence). The CDR3 has 14 residues. V lost 1 base, J lost 5 bases, and 11 bases lay in between. CDR3 sequence reads: CATSRAQEQETQYF. CDR3 bases: TGTGCCACCAGCAGAGCTCAGGAACAGGAGACCCAGTACTTC.

The chain carries TRBV30 and TRBJ2-2; TRBD1 might be the D (5 bases). The CDR3 length is 16 residues. Germline loops: CDR1 GTSNPN, CDR2 SVGIG (reference sequence). Trimming removed 0 bases at V and 6 bases at J, with 17 bases between. The chain's CDR3 is CAWSVLRQGYSGELFF. The CDR3, as DNA: TGTGCCTGGAGTGTACTCCGGCAGGGTTATTCCGGGGAGCTGTTTTTT.